Below are 7 T cell receptor beta chains sequenced from a single sample in a study of cytomegalovirus exposure and HLA in healthy donors. With 60 Vbeta and 13 Jbeta primers, the PCR was carried out. Only in-frame clones appear in the TCRdb table, and some are missing; sequencing was by immunoSEQ multiplex PCR. The sample consists of about 120,000 clones, roughly 76% of them appearing once. The specimen sequenced was PBMCs. The receptor source for this set is a woman aged 50 to 60 in good health and CMV-seronegative.

This clone has a single count. The chain links TRBV12-5 to TRBJ2-5; 10 bases agree with TRBD2. The CDR3 extends over 14 amino acids. Unmatched junction bases numbered 7, after V lost 7 bases and J lost 5 bases. Germline V gene lookup returns CDR1 LGHNT and CDR2 FRNRAP. CDR3 sequence reads: CASANLAGEETQYF. CDR3 in DNA: TGTGCTAGTGCAAACCTAGCGGGAGAGGAGACCCAGTACTTC.

This clone came up once. The chain recombines TRBV7-9 with TRBJ1-3; D not certain. Trimming cost V 0 bases and J 0 bases, with 12 bases left between them. Germline CDR1 SEHNR, CDR2 FQNEAQ (reference sequence). The CDR3 runs to 17 residues. The CDR3 loop reads CASSLATVGGSGNTIYF. In DNA form, the CDR3 reads TGTGCCAGCAGCTTAGCAACTGTTGGAGGCTCTGGAAACACCATATATTTT.

This chain links TRBV18 with TRBJ1-1; D perhaps matches TRBD1 (6 bases). Between the trimmed V and J ends, which lost 6 bases and 3 bases, there was a span of 17 bases. CDR1 and CDR2 (germline): KGHSH, LQKENI. This CDR3 is built from 15 residues. In DNA, the CDR3 is TGTGCCAGCTCTGGGCAGGGGCTGTCCCACACTGAAGCTTTCTTT. The encoded protein is CASSGQGLSHTEAFF.

A single count supports this clone. The J gene is TRBJ2-7, the V gene TRBV5-5; D uncertain. The germline CDR1 and CDR2 sequences are SGHKS and YYEKEE (reference sequence). The CDR3 sequence is 13 residues long. The V end lost 0 bases, the J end lost 7 bases, and 11 bases lay between the germline ends. In nucleotides, the CDR3 is TGTGCCAGCAGCTTGGGCCCATACTGGGAGCAGTACTTC. Protein product: CASSLGPYWEQYF.

This chain uses TRBV28 with TRBJ2-7; TRBD1 agrees at 8 bases. From germline, CDR1 is MDHEN and CDR2 SYDVKM. The CDR3 sequence is 15 residues long. V was pared by 8 bases and J by 2 bases, with 11 bases of the junction left unmatched. Here the CDR3 reads CASPPTPGQAYEQYF. DNA for the CDR3: TGTGCCAGCCCTCCTACGCCGGGACAGGCCTACGAGCAGTACTTC.

The CDR3, as DNA: TGTGCCAGCAGCGGGGGAGATCGTGAGACCCAGTACTTC. Its protein is CASSGGDRETQYF. The chain has TRBV9 and TRBJ2-5; D may be TRBD2 (5 bases). Trimming removed 3 bases at V and 5 bases at J, with 11 bases between. This CDR3 region has 13 residues. Germline-derived CDR1 and CDR2 are SGDLS and YYNGEE.

The chain is built from TRBV6-6 and TRBJ1-5; D ambiguous. Germline-derived CDR1 and CDR2 are MNHNY and SVGAGI (reference sequence). Trimming shortened V by 6 bases and J by 7 bases, and 10 bases separated the two germline ends. CDR3 length: 12 amino acids. CDR3 in amino acids: CASRVREQPQHF. The CDR3 region has the DNA TGTGCCAGCAGGGTGCGGGAGCAGCCCCAGCATTTT.